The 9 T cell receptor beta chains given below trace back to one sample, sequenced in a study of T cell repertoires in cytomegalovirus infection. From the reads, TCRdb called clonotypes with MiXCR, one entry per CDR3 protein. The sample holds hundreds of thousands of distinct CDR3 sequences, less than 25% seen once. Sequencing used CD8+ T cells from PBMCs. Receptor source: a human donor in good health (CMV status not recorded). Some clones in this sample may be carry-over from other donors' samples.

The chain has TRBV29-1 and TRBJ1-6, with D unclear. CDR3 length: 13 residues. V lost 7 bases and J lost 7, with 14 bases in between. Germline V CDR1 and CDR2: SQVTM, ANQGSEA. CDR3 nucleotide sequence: TGCAGCGGTGGCAACAGCCTAAATTCACCCCTCCACTTT. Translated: CSGGNSLNSPLHF. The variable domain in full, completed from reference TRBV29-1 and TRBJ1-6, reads SAVISQKPSRDICQRGTSLTIQCQVDSQVTMMFWYRQQPGQSLTLIATANQGSEATYESGFVIDKFPISRPNLTFSTLTVSNMSPEDSSIYLCSGGNSLNSPLHFGNGTRLTVT.

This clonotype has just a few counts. CDR3 sequence reads: CASSNKLGGTYYNEQFF. The DNA of the CDR3 is TGTGCCAGTAGTAACAAACTTGGGGGAACATATTACAATGAGCAGTTCTTC. V and J are TRBV19 and TRBJ2-1; either TRBD1 or TRBD2 may supply D (5 bases each). V was cut by 4 bases and J by 4 bases, with 20 bases left in between. CDR3 size: 17 residues. Looked up from germline, CDR1 is LNHDA and CDR2 is SQIVND (reference sequence).

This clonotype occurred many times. CDR3 nucleotides: TGTGCCAGCAGCTTAGATTTCCAAGAGACCCAGTACTTC. Protein sequence: CASSLDFQETQYF. The V call is TRBV7-6, the J call TRBJ2-5, with D unresolved. The CDR3 contains 13 residues. V was shortened by 1 base and J by 1 base, with 4 bases between the two germline ends. Germline CDR1 SGHVS, CDR2 FNYEAQ.

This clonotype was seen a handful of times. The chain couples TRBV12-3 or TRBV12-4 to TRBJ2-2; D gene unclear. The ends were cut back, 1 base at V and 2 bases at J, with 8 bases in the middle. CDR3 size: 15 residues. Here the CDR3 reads CASSLETPNTGELFF. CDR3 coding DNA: TGTGCCAGCAGTTTAGAGACACCAAACACCGGGGAGCTGTTTTTT.

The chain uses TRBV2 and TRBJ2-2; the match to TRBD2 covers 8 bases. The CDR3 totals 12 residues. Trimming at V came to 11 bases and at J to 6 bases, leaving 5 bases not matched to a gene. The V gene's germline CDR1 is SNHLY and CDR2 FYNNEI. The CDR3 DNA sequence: TGTGCCGCCCAAGCGGGGGCCGGGGAGCTGTTTTTT. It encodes CAAQAGAGELFF.

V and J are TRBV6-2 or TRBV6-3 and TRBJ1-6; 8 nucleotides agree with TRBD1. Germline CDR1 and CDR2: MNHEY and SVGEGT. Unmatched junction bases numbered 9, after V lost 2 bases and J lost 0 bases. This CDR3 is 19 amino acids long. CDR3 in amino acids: CASSYPGQGVGSYNSPLHF. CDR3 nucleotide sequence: TGTGCCAGCAGTTACCCCGGACAGGGTGTCGGCTCCTATAATTCACCCCTCCACTTT.

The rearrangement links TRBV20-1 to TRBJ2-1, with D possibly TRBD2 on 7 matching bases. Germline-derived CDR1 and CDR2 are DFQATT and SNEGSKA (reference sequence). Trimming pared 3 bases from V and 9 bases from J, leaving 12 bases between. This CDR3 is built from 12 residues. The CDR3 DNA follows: TGCAGTGCTAGGAAGGGGGGGGCTGAGCAGTTCTTC. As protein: CSARKGGAEQFF.

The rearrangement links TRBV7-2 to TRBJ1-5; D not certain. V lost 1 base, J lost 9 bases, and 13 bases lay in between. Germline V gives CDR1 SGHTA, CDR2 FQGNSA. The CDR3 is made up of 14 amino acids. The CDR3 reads CASSLDPGLGPQHF. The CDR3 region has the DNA TGTGCCAGCAGCTTAGATCCAGGCTTGGGGCCCCAGCATTTT.

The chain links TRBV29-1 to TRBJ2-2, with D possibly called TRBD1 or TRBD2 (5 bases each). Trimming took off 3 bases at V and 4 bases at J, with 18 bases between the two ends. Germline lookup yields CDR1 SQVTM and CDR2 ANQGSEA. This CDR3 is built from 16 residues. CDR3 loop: CSVDSVGTAGTGELFF. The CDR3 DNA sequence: TGCAGCGTTGATTCGGTTGGGACCGCGGGCACCGGGGAGCTGTTTTTT.